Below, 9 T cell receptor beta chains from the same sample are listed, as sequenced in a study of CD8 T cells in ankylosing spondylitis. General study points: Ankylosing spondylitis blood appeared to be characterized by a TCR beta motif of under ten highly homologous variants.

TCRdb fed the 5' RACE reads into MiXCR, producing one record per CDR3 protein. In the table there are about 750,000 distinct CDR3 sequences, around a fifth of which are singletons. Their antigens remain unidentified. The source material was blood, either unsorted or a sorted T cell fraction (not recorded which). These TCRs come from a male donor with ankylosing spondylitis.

CDR3 region: CASSPRGQGQNNIQYF. CDR3 DNA sequence: TGTGCCAGCTCACCGAGGGGACAGGGCCAAAACAACATTCAGTACTTC. The rearrangement uses TRBV18 and TRBJ2-4; TRBD1 matches 9 bases. V dropped 3 bases and J dropped 7; count of bases not matched to a gene: 10. Germline CDR1 KGHSH, CDR2 LQKENI. This CDR3 contains 16 residues.

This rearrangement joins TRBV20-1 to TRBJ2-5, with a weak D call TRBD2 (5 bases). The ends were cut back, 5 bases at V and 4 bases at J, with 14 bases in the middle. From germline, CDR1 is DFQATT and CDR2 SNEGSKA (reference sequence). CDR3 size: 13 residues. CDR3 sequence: CSALTGVGETQYF. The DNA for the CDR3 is TGCAGTGCTCTAACCGGGGTTGGAGAGACCCAGTACTTC.

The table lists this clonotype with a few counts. The CDR3 DNA is TGTGCCAGCTCACCAATGGCGTTGCAGAACACTGAAGCTTTCTTT. Translated: CASSPMALQNTEAFF. The rearrangement joins TRBV18 to TRBJ1-1; D is undetermined. The CDR3 contains 15 residues. The germline V and J ends were trimmed by 2 bases and 1 base, with 11 bases remaining between them. Per the germline V gene, CDR1 is KGHSH and CDR2 is LQKENI.

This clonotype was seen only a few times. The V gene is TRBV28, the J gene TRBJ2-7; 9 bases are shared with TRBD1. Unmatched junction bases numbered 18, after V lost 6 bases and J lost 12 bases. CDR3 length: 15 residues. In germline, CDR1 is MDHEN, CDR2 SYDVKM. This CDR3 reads CASSITGGISKTWYF. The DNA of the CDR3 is TGTGCCAGCAGCATTACAGGGGGCATCTCGAAAACTTGGTACTTC.

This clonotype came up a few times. The CDR3 sequence: CSAGRRGDEQYF. The CDR3 DNA sequence: TGCAGTGCTGGGCGGCGCGGGGATGAGCAGTACTTC. The V and J genes are TRBV20-1 and TRBJ2-7, with D maybe TRBD2 (6 bases). Trimming removed 5 bases at V and 7 bases at J, with 15 bases between. This CDR3 comprises 12 residues. The germline V gene encodes CDR1 DFQATT and CDR2 SNEGSKA (reference sequence).

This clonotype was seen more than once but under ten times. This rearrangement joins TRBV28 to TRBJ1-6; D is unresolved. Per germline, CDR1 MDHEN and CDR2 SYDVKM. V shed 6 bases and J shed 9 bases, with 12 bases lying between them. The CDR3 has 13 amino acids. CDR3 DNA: TGTGCCAGCAGGGGCGGAATCGGTTCACCCCTCCACTTT. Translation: CASRGGIGSPLHF.

DNA for the CDR3: TGCAGCGCCGTAGCGGGAGCCCCCTACGAGCAGTACTTC. Its translation: CSAVAGAPYEQYF. The V and J genes are TRBV29-1 and TRBJ2-7; 9 bases match TRBD2. Per germline, CDR1 SQVTM and CDR2 ANQGSEA. This CDR3 is built from 13 residues. The ends lost 7 bases at V and 2 bases at J; junction bases unmatched: 6.

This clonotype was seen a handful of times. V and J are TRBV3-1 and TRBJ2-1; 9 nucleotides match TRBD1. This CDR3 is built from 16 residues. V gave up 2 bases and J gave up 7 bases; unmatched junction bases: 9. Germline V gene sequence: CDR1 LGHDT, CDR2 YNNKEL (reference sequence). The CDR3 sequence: CASSQSTGTGMNEQFF. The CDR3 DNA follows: TGTGCCAGCAGCCAATCAACCGGGACAGGGATGAATGAGCAGTTCTTC.

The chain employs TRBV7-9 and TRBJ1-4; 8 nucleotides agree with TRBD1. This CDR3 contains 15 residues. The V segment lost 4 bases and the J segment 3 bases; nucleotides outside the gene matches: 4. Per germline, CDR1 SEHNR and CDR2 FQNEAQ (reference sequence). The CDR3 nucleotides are TGTGCCAGCAGCTACGGACAGGGCCCTAATGAAAAACTGTTTTTT. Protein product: CASSYGQGPNEKLFF.